Listed below are T cell receptor beta chains from one sample, sequenced in a study of post-analysis software for immune sequencing data. TCRdb analysed the PCR reads with MiXCR anew, one entry per CDR3 protein. This table holds 550,000 to 700,000 distinct CDR3 sequences, about 44% found once. Sequenced sample: blood. The receptors were gathered from a girl aged 10 to 17 with multiple sclerosis. Both conserved end residues are part of each CDR3. Each record gives: clone size, D gene, J gene, V gene, CDR3 DNA, CDR3 protein. The D gene is left open where the match is weak. Rows may omit the clone size; those that give it use once, few, many or a size class.

clone size: .; D gene: .; J gene: TRBJ2-7; V gene: TRBV6-2/TRBV6-3; CDR3 DNA: TGTGCCAGCAGTTACTCGACCAGTGCGTACTTC; CDR3 protein: CASSYSTSAYF
clone size: .; D gene: TRBD2; J gene: TRBJ2-1; V gene: TRBV20-1; CDR3 DNA: TGCAGTGCTACCTACATCGGGAGGACCAATGAGCAGTTCTTC; CDR3 protein: CSATYIGRTNEQFF
clone size: few; D gene: TRBD1; J gene: TRBJ2-1; V gene: TRBV7-2; CDR3 DNA: TGTGCCAGCAGCTTACAAGGGACAGGGACGAATGAGCAGTTCTTC; CDR3 protein: CASSLQGTGTNEQFF
clone size: .; D gene: .; J gene: TRBJ2-3; V gene: TRBV3-1; CDR3 DNA: TGTGCCAGCAGCCCTCGCGGTCAGGGAACAGATACGCAGTATTTT; CDR3 protein: CASSPRGQGTDTQYF
clone size: .; D gene: .; J gene: TRBJ2-3; V gene: TRBV7-3; CDR3 DNA: TGTGCCAGCAGCCTGATCGACAGGCATACGCAGTATTTT; CDR3 protein: CASSLIDRHTQYF
clone size: few; D gene: .; J gene: TRBJ1-2; V gene: TRBV5-1; CDR3 DNA: TGCGCCAGCAGCGCCCGGGACGCCTCGGGCTATGGCTACACCTTC; CDR3 protein: CASSARDASGYGYTF
clone size: .; D gene: .; J gene: TRBJ2-7; V gene: TRBV6-1; CDR3 DNA: TGTGCCAGCAGGTTCTTGGACGAGCAGTACTTC; CDR3 protein: CASRFLDEQYF
clone size: .; D gene: .; J gene: TRBJ2-5; V gene: TRBV5-1; CDR3 DNA: TGCGCCACCGGTAGAGGGTTCGGGGAGCAGTACTTC; CDR3 protein: CATGRGFGEQYF
clone size: .; D gene: TRBD1; J gene: TRBJ2-4; V gene: TRBV12-3/TRBV12-4; CDR3 DNA: TGTGCCAGCAGTTCGCAGGGGGCGCTGAAAAACATTCAGTACTTC; CDR3 protein: CASSSQGALKNIQYF
clone size: .; D gene: TRBD2; J gene: TRBJ2-7; V gene: TRBV20-1; CDR3 DNA: TGCAGTGCCTACCCGGCTAGCGGGAGGATTCTTTCCTACGAGCAGTACTTC; CDR3 protein: CSAYPASGRILSYEQYF
clone size: few; D gene: .; J gene: TRBJ2-5; V gene: TRBV10-3; CDR3 DNA: TGTGCCGCATCCGGACAGCACCAAGAGACCCAGTACTTC; CDR3 protein: CAASGQHQETQYF
clone size: few; D gene: .; J gene: TRBJ1-1; V gene: TRBV6-4; CDR3 DNA: TGTGCCAGCAGTGACTCAACTCCCCGGGGGACTGAAGCTTTCTTT; CDR3 protein: CASSDSTPRGTEAFF
clone size: few; D gene: .; J gene: TRBJ1-5; V gene: TRBV2; CDR3 DNA: TGTGCCAGCAGCTCGAGGAAGGGGTTGGACGGCAATCAGCCCCAGCATTTT; CDR3 protein: CASSSRKGLDGNQPQHF
clone size: .; D gene: TRBD1; J gene: TRBJ1-1; V gene: TRBV19; CDR3 DNA: TGTGCCAGTAGTGGTTCAGGGGGCTGGACTGAAGCTTTCTTT; CDR3 protein: CASSGSGGWTEAFF
clone size: few; D gene: .; J gene: TRBJ1-5; V gene: TRBV28; CDR3 DNA: TGTGCCAGCAGTTTACTGGGGGCCAATCAGCCCCAGCATTTT; CDR3 protein: CASSLLGANQPQHF
clone size: few; D gene: .; J gene: TRBJ2-7; V gene: TRBV12-3/TRBV12-4; CDR3 DNA: TGTGCCAGCAGTTCTTCCTGGGACCAGGACGAGCAGTACTTC; CDR3 protein: CASSSSWDQDEQYF
clone size: few; D gene: TRBD2; J gene: TRBJ2-1; V gene: TRBV2; CDR3 DNA: TGTGCCAGCTCTAACCCCAGACTAGCTCGCAATGAGCAGTTCTTC; CDR3 protein: CASSNPRLARNEQFF
clone size: few; D gene: TRBD1; J gene: TRBJ1-2; V gene: TRBV5-5; CDR3 DNA: TGTGCCAGCAGCTTTAGCCCGGGACAGATAGTGGATGGCTACACCTTC; CDR3 protein: CASSFSPGQIVDGYTF
clone size: few; D gene: .; J gene: TRBJ1-2; V gene: TRBV12-3/TRBV12-4; CDR3 DNA: TGTGCCAGCAGTCAGGAGGAAATCCCTAACTATGGCTACACCTTC; CDR3 protein: CASSQEEIPNYGYTF
clone size: .; D gene: .; J gene: TRBJ2-1; V gene: TRBV12-3/TRBV12-4; CDR3 DNA: TGTGCCAGCATCCTAGATGGACCCACGGGGAATGAGCAGTTCTTC; CDR3 protein: CASILDGPTGNEQFF
clone size: .; D gene: .; J gene: TRBJ1-4; V gene: TRBV20-1; CDR3 DNA: TGCAGTGCTAGTGGTAGGACTAATGAAAAACTGTTTTTT; CDR3 protein: CSASGRTNEKLFF
clone size: .; D gene: TRBD2; J gene: TRBJ2-1; V gene: TRBV9; CDR3 DNA: TGTGCCAGCAGCGTAGCTGGGGGGACTAGCGGGTACAATGAGCAGTTCTTC; CDR3 protein: CASSVAGGTSGYNEQFF
clone size: .; D gene: TRBD2; J gene: TRBJ2-3; V gene: TRBV7-2; CDR3 DNA: TGTGCCAGCAGCTTACGGCGGGGGGGCCTAAGCACAGATACGCAGTATTTT; CDR3 protein: CASSLRRGGLSTDTQYF
clone size: many; D gene: .; J gene: TRBJ2-5; V gene: TRBV12-3/TRBV12-4; CDR3 DNA: TGTGCCAGCAGTCCAGGGTGGGAGACCCAGTACTTC; CDR3 protein: CASSPGWETQYF
clone size: few; D gene: .; J gene: TRBJ2-3; V gene: TRBV6-4; CDR3 DNA: TGTGCCAGCAGTGTGGGAGCGAGCAGCACAGATACGCAGTATTTT; CDR3 protein: CASSVGASSTDTQYF
clone size: .; D gene: .; J gene: TRBJ2-1; V gene: TRBV20-1; CDR3 DNA: TGCAGTGCTAGAGATCCAGCGAGCTCCTACAATGAGCAGTTCTTC; CDR3 protein: CSARDPASSYNEQFF
clone size: few; D gene: .; J gene: TRBJ2-5; V gene: TRBV20-1; CDR3 DNA: TGCAGTGCTGCCGGACGGAACCAAGAGACCCAGTACTTC; CDR3 protein: CSAAGRNQETQYF
clone size: few; D gene: .; J gene: TRBJ2-7; V gene: TRBV10-3; CDR3 DNA: TGTGCCATCGCGCACCCTACCGGGAGTTCCTACGAGCAGTACTTC; CDR3 protein: CAIAHPTGSSYEQYF
clone size: .; D gene: .; J gene: TRBJ2-1; V gene: TRBV7-9; CDR3 DNA: TGTGCCAGCAGCTTAACAACGGGAGTGTTTCGCTACAATGAGCAGTTCTTC; CDR3 protein: CASSLTTGVFRYNEQFF
clone size: .; D gene: TRBD2; J gene: TRBJ2-5; V gene: TRBV5-1; CDR3 DNA: TGCGCCAGCAGCTCGAGTGCGGGAGGTGTGACCCAGTACTTC; CDR3 protein: CASSSSAGGVTQYF
clone size: many; D gene: TRBD2; J gene: TRBJ2-5; V gene: TRBV4-1; CDR3 DNA: TGCGCCAGCAGCCGAGGACTAGGGGAGACCCAGTACTTC; CDR3 protein: CASSRGLGETQYF
clone size: few; D gene: .; J gene: TRBJ2-1; V gene: TRBV20-1; CDR3 DNA: TGCAGTGCCAGACTTCAAGGGATTATGTCCTACAATGAGCAGTTCTTC; CDR3 protein: CSARLQGIMSYNEQFF
clone size: many; D gene: .; J gene: TRBJ2-3; V gene: TRBV2; CDR3 DNA: TGTGCCAGCAGTCCCATGGGGGCAGATACGCAGTATTTT; CDR3 protein: CASSPMGADTQYF
clone size: .; D gene: TRBD2; J gene: TRBJ2-3; V gene: TRBV12-3/TRBV12-4; CDR3 DNA: TGTGCCAGCAGCTCAAGCGGGAGCAATAAAGATACGCAGTATTTT; CDR3 protein: CASSSSGSNKDTQYF
clone size: few; D gene: TRBD2; J gene: TRBJ2-1; V gene: TRBV11-1; CDR3 DNA: TGTGCCAGCAGCTCTTCGAGCGGGGGCCGGACCTACCCTAAGCAGTTCTTC; CDR3 protein: CASSSSSGGRTYPKQFF
clone size: .; D gene: .; J gene: TRBJ1-2; V gene: TRBV5-1; CDR3 DNA: TGCGCCAGCAGCTTGCGGGCCCCTAACTATGGCTACACCTTC; CDR3 protein: CASSLRAPNYGYTF
clone size: .; D gene: .; J gene: TRBJ2-7; V gene: TRBV7-9; CDR3 DNA: TGTGCCAGCAGCTTAGGAGGGACGCCCCCGAAGGTTCCCTACGAGCAGTACTTC; CDR3 protein: CASSLGGTPPKVPYEQYF
clone size: .; D gene: TRBD2; J gene: TRBJ2-3; V gene: TRBV20-1; CDR3 DNA: TGCAGTGCTAACTATCCGGGACTAGACACAGATACGCGGTATTTT; CDR3 protein: CSANYPGLDTDTRYF
clone size: .; D gene: .; J gene: TRBJ2-5; V gene: TRBV20-1; CDR3 DNA: TGCAGTGCCAGTAAGGGAGCGGAAGAGACCCAGTACTTC; CDR3 protein: CSASKGAEETQYF
clone size: .; D gene: .; J gene: TRBJ2-4; V gene: TRBV12-3/TRBV12-4; CDR3 DNA: TGTGCCAGCAGTTTGGGATGGGGTCCCAAAAACATTCAGTACTTC; CDR3 protein: CASSLGWGPKNIQYF
clone size: few; D gene: .; J gene: TRBJ2-2; V gene: TRBV10-3; CDR3 DNA: TGTGCCATCAGTGAGAGCCAGATATCCCAGGGCGGGGAGCTGTTTTTT; CDR3 protein: CAISESQISQGGELFF
clone size: once; D gene: TRBD1; J gene: TRBJ1-5; V gene: TRBV24-1; CDR3 DNA: TGTGCCACCGGTGATTTGCGGGACAGGGGGCCCTTGTATAGCAATCAGCCCCAGCATTTT; CDR3 protein: CATGDLRDRGPLYSNQPQHF